This is a list of T cell receptor beta chains from one sample in a study of blood T cell repertoires in COVID-19. Sequencing was performed with immunoSEQ multiplex PCR; in TCRdb, only in-frame clones are kept and a portion is missing. The table has 60,000 or so clones, approximately 84% seen once. The specimen was peripheral blood. The receptor source for this set is a human donor in a cohort sampled during active COVID-19. CDR3s include the opening cysteine and the closing phenylalanine or tryptophan. The D gene is left open where the match is weak. Expanded clones get a size class; other rows say once, few or many, or leave the size out.

>NA|TRBD2|TRBJ2-3|TRBV4-2
TGTGCCAGCAGCCATCCTGACCCTGGACTAGCGGGCTTCAAAGGCGATACGCAGTATTTT
CASSHPDPGLAGFKGDTQYF
>few|TRBD2|TRBJ2-3|TRBV11-3
TGTGCCAGCAGGGCCGGGGCGGGGGTCACAGATACGCAGTATTTT
CASRAGAGVTDTQYF
>many|TRBD1|TRBJ1-6|TRBV2
TGTGCCAGCACCAAAGGACAGGCTCGATATTCACCCCTCCACTTT
CASTKGQARYSPLHF
>NA|NA|TRBJ1-6|TRBV27
TGTGCCAGCACCGCCACCGGGGGCTCCTATAATTCACCCCTCCACTTT
CASTATGGSYNSPLHF
>NA|NA|TRBJ2-7|TRBV5-1
TGCGCCAGCAGCTTTACAGGGCTCAGCTCCTACGAGCAGTACTTC
CASSFTGLSSYEQYF
>NA|TRBD2|TRBJ2-7|TRBV18
TGTGCCAGCTCCCCACCGGGACTAGTCTCCTACGAGCAGTACTTC
CASSPPGLVSYEQYF
>NA|NA|TRBJ2-5|TRBV27
TGTGCCAGCAGTTTATCCCGGGGACAAGAGACCCAGTACTTC
CASSLSRGQETQYF
>NA|NA|TRBJ1-1|TRBV5-6
TGTGCCAGCAGCTCAAACAGGGCCCTGAACACTGAAGCTTTCTTT
CASSSNRALNTEAFF
>NA|TRBD2|TRBJ2-5|TRBV27
TGTGCCAGCAGTTTCGGGACTAGCGTTGGGACCCAGTACTTC
CASSFGTSVGTQYF
>once|NA|TRBJ2-1|TRBV11-2
TGTGCCAGCAGCTCCTGGGGGGAACCCCAAGGTAATGAGCAGTTCTTC
CASSSWGEPQGNEQFF
>NA|NA|TRBJ1-2|TRBV6-5
TGTGCCAGCAGAGCAGGAGCGGGGGGCTACACCTTC
CASRAGAGGYTF
>NA|TRBD1|TRBJ1-6|TRBV5-1
TGCGCCAGCAGCCCCTCCGGCGGACAGGCGAATTCACCCCTCCACTTT
CASSPSGGQANSPLHF
>NA|TRBD2|TRBJ2-7|TRBV20-1
TGCAGTGCTAGTCTTAGCGGGGGTACCTACGAGCAGTACTTC
CSASLSGGTYEQYF
>NA|NA|TRBJ2-7|TRBV19
TGTGCCAGTAGTATTCCGGGGAAACCCGCCTACGAGCAGTACTTC
CASSIPGKPAYEQYF
>NA|NA|TRBJ1-4|TRBV13
TGTGCCAGCAGCCCCTCCATACCGGAGGGGATTAATGAAAAACTGTTTTTT
CASSPSIPEGINEKLFF
>NA|NA|TRBJ2-5|TRBV2
TGTGCCAGCATAAGGGGTACAGGAGAGACCCAGTACTTC
CASIRGTGETQYF
>NA|TRBD1|TRBJ1-2|TRBV28
TGTGCCAGCAGGTTAGGGAATTTACGGACAGGCGGGCCTAACTATGGCTACACCTTC
CASRLGNLRTGGPNYGYTF
>NA|NA|TRBJ1-2|TRBV28
TGTGCCAGCAGCCCCCTCCTAGGCAGGGGCACAAACTATGGCTACACCTTC
CASSPLLGRGTNYGYTF
>NA|TRBD2|TRBJ2-3|TRBV11-2
TGTGCCAGCAGCTTAGACCCGACTAGCACCGATACGCAGTATTTT
CASSLDPTSTDTQYF
>NA|NA|TRBJ2-2|TRBV7-3
TGTGCCAGCAGCCCCACGGGTCCCGGGGAGCTGTTTTTT
CASSPTGPGELFF
>NA|NA|TRBJ1-2|TRBV5-8
TGTGCCAGCAGCCCCCGAGACAGCTTACTTATCAACTATGGCTACACCTTC
CASSPRDSLLINYGYTF
>NA|TRBD1|TRBJ2-7|TRBV9
TGTGCCAGCAGCGTAGTGCAGGGGGCAGGAGTGCAGTACTTC
CASSVVQGAGVQYF
>NA|NA|TRBJ1-5|TRBV19
TGTGCCAGTACCTTGACACCGTATAGCAATCAGCCCCAGCATTTT
CASTLTPYSNQPQHF
>once|TRBD2|TRBJ2-7|TRBV7-2
TGTGCCAGCAGCTCCACCGGGACTAGCGGCTACGAGCAGTACTTC
CASSSTGTSGYEQYF
>once|TRBD1|TRBJ1-1|TRBV19
TGTGCCAGTAGTGGACAGGGGGGTCTATTGAACACTGAAGCTTTCTTT
CASSGQGGLLNTEAFF
>NA|NA|TRBJ1-6|TRBV10-2
TGCGCCAGCAGTGACCCTGGAGTTTTAGCCCTCCACTTT
CASSDPGVLALHF
>NA|NA|TRBJ2-7|TRBV15
TGTGCCACCAGCAGAAGTTTGGCGGCCGAGCAGTACTTC
CATSRSLAAEQYF
>NA|TRBD2|TRBJ2-1|TRBV3-1/TRBV3-2
TGTGCCAGCAGTCCTCCTAGCGGGAGGTGGGATGAGCAGTTCTTC
CASSPPSGRWDEQFF
>NA|NA|TRBJ1-2|TRBV10-1
TGCGCCAGCAGTGAGTCGCCATCCAAGGGGGTTAACTATGGCTACACCTTC
CASSESPSKGVNYGYTF
>NA|NA|TRBJ1-5|TRBV6-6
TGTGCCAGCCGAGAAGGCAATCAGCCCCAGCATTTT
CASREGNQPQHF
>NA|NA|TRBJ2-3|TRBV9
TGTGCCAGCAGCGTCTACAGGGGCACAGATACGCAGTATTTT
CASSVYRGTDTQYF
>NA|TRBD1|TRBJ1-6|TRBV2
TGTGCCAGCAGTAGACAGGGGGCCAAATCACCCCTCCACTTT
CASSRQGAKSPLHF
>NA|TRBD2|TRBJ2-5|TRBV9
TGTGCCAGCAGCGTGGGGACTAGCGGGGGCCGGGAAGAGACCCAGTACTTC
CASSVGTSGGREETQYF
>NA|TRBD1|TRBJ2-7|TRBV19
TGTGCCAGTAGTCAAGGACAGGGGTGGGAGCAGTACTTC
CASSQGQGWEQYF
>NA|NA|TRBJ2-5|TRBV2
TGTGCCAGCCTGAGGATTACAGAGACCCAGTACTTC
CASLRITETQYF
>NA|NA|TRBJ1-6|TRBV6-5
TGTGCCAGCAGGCCAACAGCCCTTATAACTTCACCCCTCCACTTT
CASRPTALITSPLHF
>NA|NA|TRBJ2-6|TRBV28
TGTGCCAGCAGTTTAACAGGGCGCGGCTCTGGGGCCAACGTCCTGACTTTC
CASSLTGRGSGANVLTF
>once|TRBD1|TRBJ2-2|TRBV7-2
TGTGCCAGCAGCCGTTTTTTGGGACAGGGGAACACCGGGGAGCTGTTTTTT
CASSRFLGQGNTGELFF
>NA|NA|TRBJ1-2|TRBV14
TGTGCCAGCAGCCAGGGGCTCGGACGTGGCTACACCTTC
CASSQGLGRGYTF
>NA|NA|TRBJ1-2|TRBV2
TGTGCCAGCAGTGAATTCGAGGGTAACTACACCTTC
CASSEFEGNYTF
>few|NA|TRBJ2-7|TRBV5-1
TGCGCCAGCAGTTTGGAACCTGGACAAACCTACGAGCAGTACTTC
CASSLEPGQTYEQYF
>NA|TRBD1|TRBJ1-2|TRBV5-1
TGCGCCAGCAGCTTCGAGGCACAGGGGTACTATGGCTACACCTTC
CASSFEAQGYYGYTF
>NA|NA|TRBJ2-3|TRBV24-1
TGTGCCACCAGTGACCCCGACAGGATAACAGATACGCAGTATTTT
CATSDPDRITDTQYF
>NA|NA|TRBJ2-7|TRBV10-3
TGTGCCATCAGTGAGTCGACCGGGGGTTGGGAGCAGTACTTC
CAISESTGGWEQYF
>NA|NA|TRBJ2-5|TRBV15
TGTGCCACCAGCAGAGATCGGCAGGCCGCAGAGACCCAGTACTTC
CATSRDRQAAETQYF
>few|TRBD2|TRBJ2-1|TRBV5-1
TGCGCCAGCAGCGGAGCGGGGGGCGTGGGATACAATGAGCAGTTCTTC
CASSGAGGVGYNEQFF
>NA|NA|TRBJ1-3|TRBV7-9
TGTGCCAGCAGCTTATTTCCCGGGAACGGAAACACCATATATTTT
CASSLFPGNGNTIYF
>once|NA|TRBJ2-5|TRBV20-1
TGCAGTGCTAGTAAGGATACGACTGGTCCCAGGGGGACCCAGTACTTC
CSASKDTTGPRGTQYF
>NA|TRBD2|TRBJ2-1|TRBV6-2/TRBV6-3
TGTGCCAGCAGCCCTCGGACTAGCGGGAGGGCCATTTGGAGTGAGCAGTTCTTC
CASSPRTSGRAIWSEQFF
>NA|NA|TRBJ1-1|TRBV6-1
TGTGCCAGCAGTGAGTATAACACTGAAGCTTTCTTT
CASSEYNTEAFF
>once|TRBD2|TRBJ2-7|TRBV5-1
TGCGCCAGCAGCTTGGGTAGCGGGAGTTCCTACGAGCAGTACTTC
CASSLGSGSSYEQYF
>NA|NA|TRBJ1-1|TRBV3-1/TRBV3-2
TGTGCCAGCAGCCTGGGGGGGGTGAACACTGAAGCTTTCTTT
CASSLGGVNTEAFF
>NA|NA|TRBJ1-4|TRBV28
TGTGCCAGCTGGTCGAGTGAAAAACTGTTTTTT
CASWSSEKLFF
>NA|NA|TRBJ2-7|TRBV5-1
TGCGCCAGCAGCTTGCAATCAGGGTCTAGGTACGAGCAGTACTTC
CASSLQSGSRYEQYF
>NA|NA|TRBJ1-4|TRBV29-1
TGCAGCGTTCAGGCCGACAGTAATGAAAAACTGTTTTTT
CSVQADSNEKLFF
>NA|NA|TRBJ2-5|TRBV4-3
TGCGCCAGCAGCCAAGAACTTAGCGCGACCGGCCAAGAGACCCAGTACTTC
CASSQELSATGQETQYF
>NA|NA|TRBJ1-2|TRBV19
TGTGCCAGTAGTATAGTCCCCCTTGACTATGGCTACACCTTC
CASSIVPLDYGYTF
>NA|NA|TRBJ2-3|TRBV7-8
TGTGCCAGCAGGGACAGCTTTAGCACAGATACGCAGTATTTT
CASRDSFSTDTQYF